This record concerns one T cell receptor (beta chain) sequence. Its antigen is unknown. These data belong to a study of T cells in Graves' hyperthyroidism and ophthalmopathy. Patients aged 18 to 65 had newly diagnosed hyperthyroidism lasting under 2 months. Exclusions: uncontrolled infection, other autoimmune disease, pregnancy, lactation. Study outcomes and limitations: The model predicted ophthalmopathy a median around seven months before onset.

The length of the CDR3 is 13 residues. Germline CDR1 and CDR2: LGHDT and YNNKEL (reference sequence). The V and J ends lost 6 bases and 14 bases respectively, with 21 bases between them. What was amplified from RNA transcripts were TCR beta CDR3 regions. HTBI primers were the set used in a first-round RT-PCR of the TCR CDR3. In TCRdb, the multiplex PCR reads were re-called with MiXCR into one record per CDR3 protein. The sample carries 300,000 to 350,000 distinct CDR3 sequences, over 15% recorded once. V is TRBV3-1 and J is TRBJ2-3; weak D call: TRBD2 (5 bases). Sequencing used blood. This clonotype was obtained from a man aged 30 to 39 with Graves' hyperthyroidism. In DNA, the CDR3 is TGTGCCAGCAGGCCCCCCCCCGAGGGCCCTATGTATTTT. This gives the protein CASRPPPEGPMYF.